A single sample gave rise to the 26 T cell receptor beta chains below, sequenced in a study of T cells expressing NK-cell markers. Using the 5' RACE reads, TCRdb records one entry per CDR3 protein without DNA. The listing records around 260,000 distinct CDR3 sequences. The sample comprised blood T cells: a sorted CD56 or NKG2C T cell subset, CD4+ or CD8+ T cells, or bulk PBMC T cells (not recorded which). These receptors were taken from a woman between 18 and 75 years old in good health.

The chain employs TRBV7-2 and TRBJ1-3. Per germline, CDR1 SGHTA and CDR2 FQGNSA. CDR3 length equals 14 residues. The CDR3 is CASSLERSGNTIYF. Full variable domain (remainder filled in from reference TRBV7-2 and TRBJ1-3): GAGVSQSPSNKVTEKGKDVELRCDPISGHTALYWYRQSLGQGLEFLIYFQGNSAPDKSGLPSDRFSAERTGGSVSTLTIQRTQQEDSAVYLCASSLERSGNTIYFGEGSWLTVV.

The V gene is TRBV18, the J gene TRBJ1-1; TCRdb picks TRBD1, but there is no DNA to check that call. Germline V gene data show CDR1 as KGHSH and CDR2 as LQKENI. The CDR3 is made up of 14 amino acids. CDR3 region: CASSKRTGNTEAFF.

The chain joins TRBV7-2 to TRBJ1-1. The CDR3 consists of 12 residues. The germline CDR1 and CDR2 sequences are SGHTA and FQGNSA. CDR3 loop: CASNAGNTEAFF.

The chain has TRBV6-5 and TRBJ1-4. CDR1 is MNHEY, CDR2 SVGAGI, per germline. The CDR3 is 14 amino acids. This chain's CDR3 is CASSYEGKGEKLFF.

This chain links TRBV12-3 or TRBV12-4 with TRBJ2-5; absent DNA, TCRdb's TRBD2 call cannot be checked. The length of the CDR3 is 15 residues. The CDR3 spells CASSLAGPGVETQYF.

The chain joins TRBV18 to TRBJ1-1; TCRdb calls TRBD1, which cannot be checked without DNA. Germline-derived CDR1 and CDR2 are KGHSH and LQKENI. The CDR3 runs to 14 residues. CDR3 in amino acids: CASSGWTMNTEAFF.

The genes are TRBV14 and TRBJ1-1; lacking DNA, the TRBD1 call made by TCRdb goes unchecked. This CDR3 region has 13 residues. CDR1 is SGHDN, CDR2 FVKESK, per germline. CDR3 sequence: CASSLQGNTEAFF.

This chain connects TRBV12-3 or TRBV12-4 to TRBJ1-2. The CDR3 sequence is 15 residues long. The CDR3 sequence is CASSPHSTVNYGYTF.

The chain uses TRBV20-1 and TRBJ1-6; TCRdb's assignment of TRBD1 cannot be checked, as there is no DNA. CDR1 and CDR2 from the germline V gene are DFQATT and SNEGSKA (reference sequence). This CDR3 has 13 amino acids. This CDR3 is CSARDRADSPLHF.

J is TRBJ2-2 and V is TRBV6-6. The germline V gene has CDR1 MNHNY and CDR2 SVGAGI (reference sequence). There are 13 residues in the CDR3. The CDR3 is CASSPDMTGELFF.

V gene TRBV7-2 combines with J gene TRBJ2-2; TCRdb picks TRBD2, but there is no DNA to check that call. CDR1 and CDR2 from the germline V gene are SGHTA and FQGNSA. This CDR3 is built from 15 residues. CDR3 region: CASSLGTSVTGELFF.

This chain links TRBV29-1 with TRBJ1-1; TCRdb lists TRBD1, though no DNA is available to test this call. CDR3 length: 13 amino acids. Germline CDR1 SQVTM, CDR2 ANQGSEA. The CDR3 spells CSALGPGGTEAFF.

The chain joins TRBV15 to TRBJ2-1; TCRdb picks TRBD2, but there is no DNA to check that call. The CDR3 length is 15 residues. The germline V gene encodes CDR1 LNHNV and CDR2 YYDKDF (reference sequence). The CDR3 sequence: CATSSGLAGGTQQFF.

The chain combines TRBV6-2 or TRBV6-3 with TRBJ1-3; the TCRdb D gene call, TRBD1, has no DNA to confirm it. The germline CDR1 and CDR2 sequences are MNHEY and SVGEGT. The CDR3 loop spans 21 amino acids. Here the CDR3 reads CASSPGGTGVSPQSSGNTIYF.

The chain has TRBV5-1 and TRBJ1-1; TCRdb returns TRBD1, unconfirmable since there is no DNA. The germline V gene encodes CDR1 SGHRS and CDR2 YFSETQ. The CDR3 sequence is 18 residues long. CDR3 amino acids: CASSLTGQGARIRAEAFF.

The rearrangement joins TRBV11-2 to TRBJ2-1; the D call from TCRdb, TRBD1, cannot be confirmed without DNA. The CDR3 totals 16 residues. From germline, CDR1 is SGHAT and CDR2 FQNNGV. CDR3 residues: CASSLTGGRDYNEQFF.

The chain is built from TRBV18 and TRBJ2-1; TCRdb returns TRBD1, unconfirmable since there is no DNA. This CDR3 has 13 residues. The germline V gene has CDR1 KGHSH and CDR2 LQKENI. CDR3 residues: CASSPSLDREQFF.

This chain uses TRBV5-1 with TRBJ2-3; as DNA is missing, the TRBD2 call by TCRdb cannot be tested. The CDR3 contains 16 residues. CDR1 is SGHRS, CDR2 YFSETQ, per germline. CDR3 residues: CASSQVAGASTDTQYF.

This chain links TRBV9 with TRBJ2-5; TCRdb proposes TRBD1, but this gene call is untestable without DNA. CDR3 length: 13 amino acids. The germline CDR1 and CDR2 sequences are SGDLS and YYNGEE. The CDR3 protein is CASSQGPVETQYF.

The chain carries TRBV19 and TRBJ1-1; the D call from TCRdb, TRBD1, cannot be confirmed without DNA. The length of the CDR3 is 16 residues. Per the germline V gene, CDR1 is LNHDA and CDR2 is SQIVND (reference sequence). CDR3 sequence reads: CASSKPLGLGRPEAFF.

The chain's CDR3 is CASSTTPYGYTF. The rearrangement links TRBV9 to TRBJ1-2. From germline, CDR1 is SGDLS and CDR2 YYNGEE. The CDR3 consists of 12 residues.

This CDR3 is CASSLTSGGVQETQYF. The chain employs TRBV12-3 or TRBV12-4 and TRBJ2-5; the D call from TCRdb, TRBD2, cannot be confirmed without DNA. CDR3 size: 16 residues.

The gene calls are TRBV9 and TRBJ2-1; TCRdb calls TRBD2, which cannot be checked without DNA. CDR3 length: 16 residues. Germline V gene data show CDR1 as SGDLS and CDR2 as YYNGEE. The CDR3: CASSDRVAASYNEQFF.

The V and J genes are TRBV28 and TRBJ2-1; lacking DNA, the TRBD2 call made by TCRdb goes unchecked. Germline values: CDR1 MDHEN, CDR2 SYDVKM. CDR3 length: 12 residues. CDR3: CASTGGAGGQFF.

This chain connects TRBV7-9 to TRBJ2-1. Germline V CDR1 and CDR2: SEHNR, FQNEAQ (reference sequence). CDR3 length: 13 amino acids. The CDR3: CASSFSDINEQFF.

The chain is built from TRBV20-1 and TRBJ1-2. The germline CDR1 and CDR2 sequences are DFQATT and SNEGSKA (reference sequence). This CDR3 region has 12 residues. The CDR3: CSASGPIYGYTF.